The 20 T cell receptor beta chains below all came from one sample that was sequenced in a study of glioma-infiltrating T cells. The iRepertoire nested amplicon-rescue multiplex PCR amplified TCR alpha and beta CDR3s from RNA. TCRdb reanalysed the multiplex PCR reads using MiXCR and keeps one entry per CDR3 protein. This table has 300,000 to 400,000 distinct CDR3 sequences, 41% appearing once. Source material: glioma tissue, nonneoplastic brain tissue, or PBMCs (not recorded which). Every receptor here comes from a human donor with low-grade glioma or glioblastoma, undergoing nonglioma brain surgery, or in good health (not recorded which).

The rearrangement joins TRBV7-2 to TRBJ1-2; 9 positions match TRBD1. The germline V gene has CDR1 SGHTA and CDR2 FQGNSA. The CDR3 length is 16 residues. Trimming cost V 9 bases and J 0 bases; bases outside gene matches: 11. The CDR3 reads CASRLWDRAANYGYTF. The CDR3 nucleotides read TGTGCCAGTAGATTATGGGACAGGGCAGCTAACTATGGCTACACCTTC.

This clonotype has a count of ten or more. The rearrangement joins TRBV7-2 to TRBJ2-7; 7 bases are shared with TRBD1. V lost 1 base and J lost 3; bases outside the gene matches: 9. The CDR3 runs to 16 residues. CDR1 is SGHTA and CDR2 is FQGNSA in the germline V gene. The CDR3 is CASSLGWGQISYEQYF. The CDR3 region has the DNA TGTGCCAGCAGCTTAGGTTGGGGACAGATCAGCTACGAGCAGTACTTC.

This chain joins TRBV27 and TRBJ1-2; a possible D gene is TRBD1 (5 bases). The V end was cut by 2 bases, the J end by 13 bases, with 20 bases between. Germline assignment: CDR1 MNHEY and CDR2 SMNVEV (reference sequence). This CDR3 has 14 residues. This chain's CDR3 is CASSLIGQGTVTTF. As DNA, the CDR3 is TGTGCCAGCAGTTTAATAGGGCAGGGAACGGTGACCACCTTC.

This clonotype has a count of ten or more. The chain uses TRBV20-1 and TRBJ2-7; no clear D. With 7 bases removed from V and 0 bases from J, the gap between germline ends came to 10 bases. The CDR3 runs to 12 residues. CDR1 is DFQATT, CDR2 SNEGSKA, per germline (reference sequence). CDR3 region: CSGRVSSYEQYF. CDR3 nucleotide sequence: TGCAGTGGACGGGTAAGCTCCTACGAGCAGTACTTC.

This chain joins TRBV4-1 and TRBJ2-7; 12 positions agree with TRBD2. CDR1 is MGHRA and CDR2 is YSYEKL in the germline V gene. There are 15 residues in the CDR3. V gave up 4 bases and J gave up 2 bases; unmatched junction bases: 3. CDR3 protein: CASSRLAGVAYEQYF. The DNA for the CDR3 is TGCGCCAGCAGCCGACTAGCGGGAGTGGCCTACGAGCAGTACTTC.

This clonotype has a count of ten or more. The V call is TRBV27, the J call TRBJ2-7; 11 bases agree with TRBD2. V lost 6 bases, J lost 2 bases, and 6 bases stayed unmatched. The CDR3 consists of 15 residues. Germline lookup yields CDR1 MNHEY and CDR2 SMNVEV (reference sequence). CDR3 nucleotides: TGTGCCAGCAGCCCCGGGACTAGCGGCACCTACGAGCAGTACTTC. Protein: CASSPGTSGTYEQYF.

The chain is built from TRBV27 and TRBJ1-5; D remains ambiguous. Germline CDR1 and CDR2: MNHEY and SMNVEV (reference sequence). CDR3 length: 14 amino acids. Deletions cut 3 bases from V and 8 bases from J, with 14 bases between. The CDR3 region has the DNA TGTGCCAGCAGTTTCGGGGAGTCTCCGAAGCCCCAGCATTTT. Protein sequence: CASSFGESPKPQHF.

The rearrangement uses TRBV5-4 and TRBJ2-7, with a possible D match to TRBD1 (10 bases). Trimming took off 4 bases at V and 5 bases at J, with 28 bases between the two ends. From germline, CDR1 is SGHNT and CDR2 YYREEE (reference sequence). The CDR3 covers 18 residues. CDR3 region: CASSRQGAGAGGVHEQYF. The CDR3 DNA sequence: TGTGCCAGCAGCCGACAGGGGGCGGGAGCGGGAGGTGTCCACGAGCAGTACTTC. Filled out from reference TRBV5-4 and TRBJ2-7, the complete variable domain reads ETGVTQSPTHLIKTRGQQVTLRCSSQSGHNTVSWYQQALGQGPQFIFQYYREEENGRGNFPPRFSGLQFPNYSSELNVNALELDDSALYLCASSRQGAGAGGVHEQYFGPGTRLTVT.

In the case of this clonotype: A much larger clone differs from this one at a single base, so this may be a read error. The chain links TRBV6-2 or TRBV6-3 to TRBJ2-7; no definite D call. Per the germline V gene, CDR1 is MNHEY and CDR2 is SVGEGT. This CDR3 is 13 amino acids long. In nucleotides, the CDR3 is TGTGCCGGCAGTTCCTATAACTCCTACGAGCAGTACTTC. Its protein is CAGSSYNSYEQYF.

This clonotype was detected many times. The chain's CDR3 is CASNGQGNSNQPQHF. Here the CDR3 DNA reads TGTGCCAGCAACGGACAGGGGAATAGCAATCAGCCCCAGCATTTT. This chain links TRBV6-1 with TRBJ1-5, with 9 bases fitting TRBD1. The CDR3 extends over 15 amino acids. With 7 bases clipped from V and 0 bases from J, the junction kept 4 bases outside the gene matches. In germline, CDR1 is MNHNS, CDR2 SASEGT.

This clonotype was seen ten or more times. The chain uses TRBV6-1 and TRBJ1-1; D not resolved. The CDR3 sequence is 15 residues long. V lost 5 bases and J lost 8, with 21 bases in between. Germline CDR1 MNHNS, CDR2 SASEGT. The DNA for the CDR3 is TGTGCCAGCAGTTCTATTAGACCGACGGCTTCAGAAGCTTTCTTT. Protein: CASSSIRPTASEAFF.

V is TRBV15 and J is TRBJ2-7; D possibly corresponds to TRBD2 (6 bases). In germline, CDR1 is LNHNV, CDR2 YYDKDF (reference sequence). The V end was cut by 2 bases, the J end by 5 bases, with 16 bases between. The CDR3 contains 15 residues. The CDR3 bases are TGTGCCACCAGCAGACAAGCCGCGGGACGGGACGAGCAGTACTTC. Its translation is CATSRQAAGRDEQYF.

This clonotype was detected many times. The V and J genes are TRBV27 and TRBJ1-6, with TRBD1 matching 9 bases. From germline, CDR1 is MNHEY and CDR2 SMNVEV (reference sequence). Trimming at V came to 4 bases and at J to 10 bases, leaving 5 bases not matched to a gene. The CDR3 sequence is 14 residues long. In DNA form, the CDR3 reads TGTGCCAGCAGTTCGGGACAGGGAGTATCACCCCTCCACTTT. This encodes CASSSGQGVSPLHF.

The CDR3 sequence is CASPRTSGKVYNEQFF. The CDR3 DNA reads TGTGCCAGCCCTCGGACTAGCGGGAAAGTATACAATGAGCAGTTCTTC. The genes are TRBV2 and TRBJ2-1, with TRBD2 matching 12 bases. The CDR3 sequence is 16 residues long. The germline CDR1 and CDR2 sequences are SNHLY and FYNNEI. V lost 8 bases to trimming and J lost 4 bases; unmatched junction nucleotides: 9.

This chain joins TRBV14 and TRBJ2-7, with TRBD1 as a possible D gene (6 bases). The CDR3 consists of 13 residues. The germline CDR1 and CDR2 sequences are SGHDN and FVKESK. With 6 bases removed from V and 5 bases from J, the gap between germline ends came to 14 bases. The CDR3, as DNA: TGTGCCAGCAGTCCCCCTCGACAGGACGAGCAGTACTTC. This translates into CASSPPRQDEQYF. Combining the CDR3 with reference TRBV14 and TRBJ2-7 gives the whole variable domain EAGVTQFPSHSVIEKGQTVTLRCDPISGHDNLYWYRRVMGKEIKFLLHFVKESKQDESGMPNNRFLAERTGGTYSTLKVQPAELEDSGVYFCASSPPRQDEQYFGPGTRLTVT.

A few counts support this clonotype. The rearrangement uses TRBV4-2 and TRBJ2-2, with TRBD2 identical over 10 bases. The length of the CDR3 is 19 residues. With 1 base clipped from V and 8 bases from J, the junction kept 16 bases outside the gene matches. The germline gives CDR1 LGHNA, CDR2 YNFKEQ. CDR3 sequence (DNA): TGTGCCAGCAGCCAAGGGATCGGACCAGGGCTAGCGGGAGCGGGGGAGCTGTTTTTT. Its protein product is CASSQGIGPGLAGAGELFF.

The DNA for the CDR3 is TGTGCCAGTAGGAGTACTCGGAACACTGAAGCTTTCTTT. This encodes CASRSTRNTEAFF. The rearrangement links TRBV19 to TRBJ1-1; D gene unclear. The CDR3 is 13 amino acids. Germline lookup yields CDR1 LNHDA and CDR2 SQIVND (reference sequence). The germline V and J ends were trimmed by 6 bases and 1 base, with 9 bases remaining between them.

This clonotype was observed a few times. The V gene is TRBV19, the J gene TRBJ2-1; 7 bases fit TRBD1. The CDR3 covers 15 residues. Germline V CDR1 and CDR2: LNHDA, SQIVND (reference sequence). The ends lost 5 bases at V and 8 bases at J; junction bases unmatched: 12. CDR3 nucleotides: TGTGCCAGTAGTTTTCTACAGGGGCACCGAGATGAGCAGTTCTTC. Translating it yields CASSFLQGHRDEQFF.

As concerns this clonotype: This clone may be a read error of a much larger clone one base away. This sequence joins TRBV15 and TRBJ1-1; no clear D gene. The CDR3 runs to 15 residues. Germline V gene sequence: CDR1 LNHNV, CDR2 YYDKDF (reference sequence). As DNA, the CDR3 is TGTGCCACCACCCCTAGGTTGGGTCCTGACACTGAAGCTATCTTT. This sequence encodes CATTPRLGPDTEAIF.

This clonotype came up a few times. The V call is TRBV18, the J call TRBJ2-1, with D possibly being TRBD2 (5 bases). The CDR3 totals 17 residues. V lost 1 base and J 7 bases, leaving 20 bases between the germline ends. The germline V gene has CDR1 KGHSH and CDR2 LQKENI. CDR3 nucleotide sequence: TGTGCCAGCTCACCACAGCGTCTAGCCGAGGTGGGGAATGAGCAGTTCTTC. Translated: CASSPQRLAEVGNEQFF. Variable domain in full (rest from reference TRBV18 and TRBJ2-1): NAGVMQNPRHLVRRRGQEARLRCSPMKGHSHVYWYRQLPEEGLKFMVYLQKENIIDESGMPKERFSAEFPKEGPSILRIQQVVRGDSAAYFCASSPQRLAEVGNEQFFGPGTRLTVL.